The present TCR beta chain was sequenced within a study of CD8+ T cells in alopecia areata. This clone showed up just a few times. Its antigen is currently unknown. Reverse transcribed after extraction, RNA yielded cDNA as the sequencing template. The assay was immunoSEQ multiplex PCR, and TCRdb's table has in-frame clones only and misses some. The sample shows about 110,000 clones, 55% to 60% of them seen only once. Patients with alopecia areata provided lesional scalp punch biopsies as well as peripheral blood. Sorting from PBMCs produced CD4+ and CD8+ T cells. Findings and caveats of the study: Normal-skin resident alphabeta T cells also appear among scalp sample sequences. More clonal than normal scalp was lesional scalp, particularly alopecia totalis/universalis.

Material: NKG2D-low CD8+ T cells sorted from blood. The receptor was derived from a human donor with alopecia areata.

DNA for the CDR3: TGCAGCGTTGAAGGCTCGAGAAACTCCAATTGGGAGCAGTACTTC. Translated, it gives CSVEGSRNSNWEQYF. The chain couples TRBV29-1 to TRBJ2-7; D unresolved. There are 15 residues in the CDR3. The V gene lost 1 base and the J gene lost 7 bases, with 20 bases spanning the gap. Germline CDR1 and CDR2: SQVTM and ANQGSEA.